This T cell receptor (beta chain) was found in a study of blood T cell repertoires in COVID-19. Study-wide context: The origin of the acute and convalescent COVID-19 samples was the United States, Italy and Spain. T cells, B-cell-depleted T cells, or PBMCs supplied cDNA or gDNA.

Study processing details: Estimation of nucleated cell counts relied on the amplification of reference gene primers. TCRdb's copy holds only in-frame clones and misses some; the assay was immunoSEQ multiplex PCR. V and J calls and clone size follow that table, whereas D and trimming were derived from the DNA. The profile shows a few hundred thousand clones, more than 75% of them singletons. Germline V lookup: CDR1 SEHNR, CDR2 FQNEAQ (reference sequence). The length of the CDR3 is 17 residues. V gave up 5 bases and J gave up 10 bases; unmatched junction bases: 17. This sequence was found in a woman in her 50s with acute or convalescent COVID-19. What was sequenced was peripheral blood. V is TRBV7-9 and J is TRBJ1-6; TRBD1 matches at 7 bases. The CDR3 sequence is CASSASRQGRGSSPLHF. The CDR3 nucleotides are TGTGCCAGCAGCGCCAGTAGACAGGGCCGGGGGTCCTCACCCCTCCACTTT.